The clone carrying this TCR beta chain has at least ten counts. Time point described: blood at routine non-recurrence follow-up after resection. The source of the sample is a study of spatial heterogeneity in lung cancer. Study at large: PBMC samples from follow-up, where available, were sequenced a median of about 22 months after resection.

V shed 0 bases and J shed 5 bases, with 14 bases lying between them. Germline-derived CDR1 and CDR2 are GTSNPN and SVGIG (reference sequence). The CDR3 spans 14 residues. From the 5' RACE reads, TCRdb called clonotypes with MiXCR, one entry per CDR3 protein. The sample lists about 27,000 distinct CDR3 sequences, approximately 5.9% occurring once. J is TRBJ2-7 and V is TRBV30; TRBD1 might be the D (6 bases). This specimen consisted of PBMCs, obtained at follow-up. The clonotype comes from a female donor with early-stage non-small cell lung cancer. CDR3 nucleotide sequence: TGTGCCTGGAGTGTACGAAGGACAGACGACGAGCAGTACTTC. Its protein product is CAWSVRRTDDEQYF.